Shown below are 25 T cell receptor beta chains from a single sample sequenced in a study of identical twins' blood T cells. TCRdb re-called the 5' RACE reads through MiXCR, storing one row per CDR3 protein. The sample has 400,000 or so distinct CDR3 sequences, 25% to 35% seen once; the top ten hold more than 5.5%. Material: PBMCs. All receptors derive from a woman aged 18-49 years in good health.

The chain carries TRBV19 and TRBJ2-1; the D gene could be TRBD1 or TRBD2 (5 bases each). CDR3 length: 14 amino acids. Per the germline V gene, CDR1 is LNHDA and CDR2 is SQIVND (reference sequence). V gave up 2 bases and J gave up 3 bases, with 8 bases separating them. The CDR3 region is CASSISGLYNEQFF. The CDR3 DNA follows: TGTGCCAGTAGTATATCGGGGCTCTACAATGAGCAGTTCTTC.

DNA of the CDR3: TGTGCCAGCAGTTCTAGGACAGTTAATTCACCCCTCCACTTT. It specifies CASSSRTVNSPLHF. V and J are TRBV6-5 and TRBJ1-6; D perhaps matches TRBD1 (6 bases). Trimming shortened V by 4 bases and J by 6 bases, and 10 bases separated the two germline ends. The germline V gene encodes CDR1 MNHEY and CDR2 SVGAGI. The length of the CDR3 is 14 residues.

This chain joins TRBV7-2 and TRBJ2-1, with 9 positions matching TRBD2. The J segment lost 2 bases and the V segment lost 2 bases, leaving 10 bases of the junction unmatched. The CDR3 is 18 amino acids. Germline loops: CDR1 SGHTA, CDR2 FQGNSA. This chain's CDR3 is CASSLLYAGGLTYNEQFF. The CDR3, as DNA: TGTGCCAGCAGCTTATTGTATGCGGGAGGGTTAACCTACAATGAGCAGTTCTTC.

This rearrangement joins TRBV11-2 to TRBJ2-1, with D possibly matching TRBD1 (6 bases). V lost 1 base to trimming and J lost 9 bases, with 19 bases between them. The CDR3 is made up of 16 amino acids. Germline assignment: CDR1 SGHAT and CDR2 FQNNGV. The CDR3 here is CASSLVPGHILVEQFF. CDR3 sequence (DNA): TGTGCCAGCAGCTTAGTTCCGGGACATATCTTGGTTGAGCAGTTCTTC.

This clonotype has a handful of counts. V is TRBV18 and J is TRBJ1-5, with D uncertain. Trimming shortened V by 4 bases and J by 11 bases, and 12 bases separated the two germline ends. The CDR3 consists of 12 residues. Germline CDR1 KGHSH, CDR2 LQKENI. The chain's CDR3 is CASSQGTRAQHF. In DNA form, the CDR3 reads TGTGCCAGCTCACAGGGCACAAGGGCCCAGCATTTT.

This clonotype was picked up a small number of times. The gene calls are TRBV4-1 and TRBJ1-2; D is uncertain. Per the germline V gene, CDR1 is MGHRA and CDR2 is YSYEKL. With 0 bases removed from V and 3 bases from J, the gap between germline ends came to 11 bases. There are 15 residues in the CDR3. The CDR3 coding sequence is TGCGCCAGCAGCCAAGATGCGGCGGGAGACTATGGCTACACCTTC. The encoded protein is CASSQDAAGDYGYTF.

The table lists this clonotype with a few counts. The rearrangement joins TRBV7-9 to TRBJ2-3; D gene ambiguous. Per germline, CDR1 SEHNR and CDR2 FQNEAQ (reference sequence). V lost 1 base and J 3 bases, leaving 14 bases between the germline ends. The CDR3 is made up of 16 amino acids. The CDR3 DNA reads TGTGCCAGCAGCTTAGGTGGCTATTATTCAACAGATACGCAGTATTTT. It translates to CASSLGGYYSTDTQYF.

For this clonotype: A read error is possible here, since a much larger clone lies one base away. The rearrangement uses TRBV14 and TRBJ1-2; tentative D call: TRBD1 (5 bases). The CDR3 spans 16 residues. Germline lookup yields CDR1 SGHDN and CDR2 FVKESK. CDR3 coding DNA: TGTGCCAGCAGCCGCGGACACCGAATTCCTTCCTATTGCTACACCTTC. Translating gives CASSRGHRIPSYCYTF.

This clonotype appeared a single time. V usage is TRBV20-1 and J usage is TRBJ2-7; tentatively, D is TRBD1 (5 bases). CDR3 length: 17 residues. The germline V and J ends were trimmed by 3 bases and 0 bases, with 21 bases remaining between them. In germline, CDR1 is DFQATT, CDR2 SNEGSKA (reference sequence). CDR3 loop: CSARGQGRDQSSYEQYF. The CDR3 coding sequence is TGCAGTGCTAGGGGGCAGGGAAGAGACCAGAGCTCCTACGAGCAGTACTTC.

This clonotype has just a few counts. The rearrangement uses TRBV7-8 and TRBJ2-3, with TRBD2 as a possible D gene (6 bases). Germline-derived CDR1 and CDR2 are SGHVS and FQNEAQ. The ends were cut back, 3 bases at V and 11 bases at J, with 12 bases in the middle. The CDR3 length is 12 residues. The CDR3 DNA follows: TGTGCCAGCAGCTTTGGGTGGGGAGGGCAGTATTTT. Residues: CASSFGWGGQYF. The whole variable domain, filled in from reference TRBV7-8 and TRBJ2-3, reads GAGVSQSPRYKVAKRGQDVALRCDPISGHVSLFWYQQALGQGPEFLTYFQNEAQLDKSGLPSDRFFAERPEGSVSTLKIQRTQQEDSAVYLCASSFGWGGQYFGPGTRLTVL.

This rearrangement joins TRBV10-2 to TRBJ1-2, with D possibly being TRBD1 (6 bases). The CDR3 is 15 residues long. The germline V gene has CDR1 WSHSY and CDR2 SAAADI. Trimming pared 2 bases from V and 4 bases from J, leaving 14 bases between. CDR3 sequence: CASSEDRSRSYGYTF. The DNA for the CDR3 is TGCGCCAGCAGTGAGGACAGGTCCCGAAGCTATGGCTACACCTTC.

The chain links TRBV5-5 to TRBJ2-2, with D possibly TRBD1 on 6 matching bases. In germline, CDR1 is SGHKS, CDR2 YYEKEE (reference sequence). The V end was cut by 3 bases, the J end by 4 bases, with 13 bases between. CDR3 length equals 15 residues. CDR3 DNA: TGTGCCAGCAGCTCCATGACAGGCCTCACCGGGGAGCTGTTTTTT. Amino acid sequence: CASSSMTGLTGELFF.

The chain is built from TRBV7-9 and TRBJ1-1; a weak D match, TRBD1 (5 bases). The CDR3 runs 13 residues. The germline V and J ends were trimmed by 3 bases and 8 bases, with 13 bases remaining between them. Germline V gene data show CDR1 as SEHNR and CDR2 as FQNEAQ (reference sequence). For the CDR3, the DNA is TGTGCCAGCAGCTTCTTAGGGACTGAGGAAGCTTTCTTT. Protein: CASSFLGTEEAFF. Complete variable domain (other parts from reference TRBV7-9 and TRBJ1-1): DTGVSQNPRHKITKRGQNVTFRCDPISEHNRLYWYRQTLGQGPEFLTYFQNEAQLEKSRLLSDRFSAERPKGSFSTLEIQRTEQGDSAMYLCASSFLGTEEAFFGQGTRLTVV.

This clonotype was picked up many times. The chain combines TRBV20-1 with TRBJ1-2; 7 bases are a match to TRBD1. The V gene end was trimmed by 1 base and the J gene end by 0 bases; junction bases not matched to a gene: 5. The CDR3 sequence is 15 residues long. CDR1 is DFQATT, CDR2 SNEGSKA, per germline (reference sequence). In DNA, the CDR3 is TGCAGTGCTAGAGTGAGGGGGCAAGCTAACTATGGCTACACCTTC. This gives the protein CSARVRGQANYGYTF.

This clonotype has a count of ten or more. The rearrangement links TRBV27 to TRBJ1-5, with a tentative D call TRBD1 (5 bases). Trimming took 6 bases from V and 2 from J, leaving 17 bases between them. The V gene's germline CDR1 is MNHEY and CDR2 SMNVEV (reference sequence). The CDR3 loop spans 16 amino acids. The CDR3 bases are TGTGCCAGCAGAACATATGGGGGGTCGCGCAATCAGCCCCAGCATTTT. This sequence encodes CASRTYGGSRNQPQHF.

This clonotype has a count of ten or more. The CDR3 sequence is CSARGGGGNEKLFF. Here the CDR3 DNA reads TGCAGTGCTAGAGGTGGGGGGGGGAATGAAAAACTGTTTTTT. The V call is TRBV20-1, the J call TRBJ1-4; D perhaps matches TRBD1 (5 bases). Trimming shortened V by 1 base and J by 5 bases, and 11 bases separated the two germline ends. Looked up from germline, CDR1 is DFQATT and CDR2 is SNEGSKA (reference sequence). The CDR3 covers 14 residues.

CDR3 DNA: TGTGCCAGCAGCGGGACAGGAAATCCTCCTAGCACAGATACGCAGTATTTT. Amino acid sequence: CASSGTGNPPSTDTQYF. J is TRBJ2-3 and V is TRBV5-6; 8 nucleotides agree with TRBD1. Looked up from germline, CDR1 is SGHDT and CDR2 is YYEEEE. J lost 0 bases, V lost 4 bases, and 10 bases had no gene match. The CDR3 is 17 residues long. Drawing the rest from reference TRBV5-6 and TRBJ2-3, the complete variable domain is DAGVTQSPTHLIKTRGQQVTLRCSPKSGHDTVSWYQQALGQGPQFIFQYYEEEERQRGNFPDRFSGHQFPNYSSELNVNALLLGDSALYLCASSGTGNPPSTDTQYFGPGTRLTVL.

The chain links TRBV19 to TRBJ2-1, with D uncertain. The CDR3 totals 12 residues. V was trimmed by 7 bases and J by 4 bases, leaving 8 bases between them. Looked up from germline, CDR1 is LNHDA and CDR2 is SQIVND (reference sequence). The CDR3 is CASKGIYNEQFF. CDR3 nucleotide sequence: TGTGCCAGTAAAGGAATTTACAATGAGCAGTTCTTC. The variable domain in full, completed from reference TRBV19 and TRBJ2-1, reads DGGITQSPKYLFRKEGQNVTLSCEQNLNHDAMYWYRQDPGQGLRLIYYSQIVNDFQKGDIAEGYSVSREKKESFPLTVTSAQKNPTAFYLCASKGIYNEQFFGPGTRLTVL.

This clonotype was detected a few times. This rearrangement joins TRBV20-1 to TRBJ1-4; no clear D gene. V lost 1 base, J lost 5 bases, and 5 bases lay in between. Per germline, CDR1 DFQATT and CDR2 SNEGSKA (reference sequence). The CDR3 length is 12 residues. As DNA, the CDR3 is TGCAGTGCTAGAGGTGGGAATGAAAAACTGTTTTTT. It translates to CSARGGNEKLFF.

CDR3 in amino acids: CASSYERGNTGELFF. The CDR3 region has the DNA TGTGCCAGCAGTTACGAGCGGGGGAACACCGGGGAGCTGTTTTTT. This sequence joins TRBV6-2 or TRBV6-3 and TRBJ2-2; TRBD2 aligns across 7 bases. Trimming took 2 bases from V and 1 from J; bases not matched to a gene: 1. CDR1 and CDR2 (germline): MNHEY, SVGEGT. This CDR3 has 15 amino acids.

In this sample, this clonotype turned up a few times. The chain uses TRBV20-1 and TRBJ1-6; D might be TRBD1 (6 bases). The CDR3 consists of 16 residues. Germline loops: CDR1 DFQATT, CDR2 SNEGSKA (reference sequence). V dropped 5 bases and J dropped 9 bases, with 23 bases sitting between them. The CDR3 loop reads CSARLLRQGTFSPLHF. The CDR3 nucleotides read TGCAGTGCTCGCCTCCTCCGGCAGGGGACTTTTTCACCCCTCCACTTT.

The chain links TRBV20-1 to TRBJ2-3, with 8 bases identical to TRBD1. The ends lost 0 bases at V and 3 bases at J; junction bases unmatched: 5. Germline V lookup: CDR1 DFQATT, CDR2 SNEGSKA (reference sequence). The CDR3 runs to 15 residues. This CDR3 reads CSARDQTGGTDTQYF. DNA for the CDR3: TGCAGTGCTAGAGATCAAACAGGGGGGACAGATACGCAGTATTTT.

The V call is TRBV5-4, the J call TRBJ2-1; D perhaps matches TRBD1 (7 bases). Germline CDR1 is SGHNT and CDR2 is YYREEE (reference sequence). Trimming pared 4 bases from V and 3 bases from J, leaving 14 bases between. The length of the CDR3 is 15 residues. CDR3 sequence: CASSPTGDSYNEQFF. The CDR3 bases are TGTGCCAGCAGCCCAACGGGGGACAGCTACAATGAGCAGTTCTTC.

This clonotype has just a few counts. The chain is built from TRBV12-5 and TRBJ1-1; D not certain. CDR1 LGHNT and CDR2 FRNRAP come from the germline V gene. This CDR3 comprises 13 residues. Deletions cut 6 bases from V and 1 base from J, with 9 bases between. The CDR3: CASGTAWNTEAFF. For the CDR3, the DNA is TGTGCTAGTGGCACTGCCTGGAACACTGAAGCTTTCTTT.

On this clonotype itself: This sequence may be a read error, since a much larger clone differs from it by one base. This chain connects TRBV10-3 to TRBJ2-1, with D hard to call. The CDR3 length is 13 residues. From germline, CDR1 is ENHRY and CDR2 SYGVKD. The CDR3 spells CATQESSYNGQFF. In nucleotides, the CDR3 is TGTGCCACCCAAGAAAGCTCCTACAATGGGCAGTTCTTC.